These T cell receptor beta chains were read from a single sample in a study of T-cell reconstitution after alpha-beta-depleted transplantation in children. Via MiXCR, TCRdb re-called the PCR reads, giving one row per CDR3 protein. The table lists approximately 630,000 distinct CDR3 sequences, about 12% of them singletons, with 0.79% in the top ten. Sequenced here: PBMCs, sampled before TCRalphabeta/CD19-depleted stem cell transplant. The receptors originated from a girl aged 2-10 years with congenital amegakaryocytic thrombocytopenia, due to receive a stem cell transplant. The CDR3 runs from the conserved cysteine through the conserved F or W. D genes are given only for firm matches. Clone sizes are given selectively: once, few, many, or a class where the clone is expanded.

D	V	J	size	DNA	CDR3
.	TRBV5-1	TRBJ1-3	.	TGCGCCAGCAGCTCAAGGGGACAAACCTCTGGAAACACCATATATTTT	CASSSRGQTSGNTIYF
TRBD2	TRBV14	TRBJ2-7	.	TGTGCCAGCAGCCAAGATCGGATGACTAGCGCGCCTCTGTCCTACGAGCAGTACTTC	CASSQDRMTSAPLSYEQYF
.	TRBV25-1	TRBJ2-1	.	TGTGCCAGCAGTGGAGGGGCCCGGGATGAGCAGTTCTTC	CASSGGARDEQFF
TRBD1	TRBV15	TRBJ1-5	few	TGTGCCACCAGCTTAGGGGGACAGTATAGCAATCAGCCCCAGCATTTT	CATSLGGQYSNQPQHF
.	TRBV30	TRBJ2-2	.	TGTGCCTGGAGTTGGTCGAACACCGGGGAGCTGTTTTTT	CAWSWSNTGELFF
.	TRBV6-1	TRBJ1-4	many	TGTGCCAGCAGTGACGGGATCAGGGTTGAAAAACTGTTTTTT	CASSDGIRVEKLFF
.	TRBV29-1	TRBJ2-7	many	TGCAGCGTCGGGGCCGGCTACGAGCAGTACTTC	CSVGAGYEQYF
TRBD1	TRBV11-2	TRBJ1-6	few	TGTGCCAGCAGCTCCCGGACAGGCTATTCACCCCTCCACTTT	CASSSRTGYSPLHF
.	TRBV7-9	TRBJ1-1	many	TGTGCCAGCAGCTTAGGGGAGTGGTACACTGAAGCTTTCTTT	CASSLGEWYTEAFF
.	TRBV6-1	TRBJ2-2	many	TGTGCCAGCAGTAGAATTGGGGGTGGGAAATACACCGGGGAGCTGTTTTTT	CASSRIGGGKYTGELFF
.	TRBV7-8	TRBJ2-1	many	TGTGCCAGCAGCTTAGGAGTGAAATCCCATGAGCAGTTCTTC	CASSLGVKSHEQFF
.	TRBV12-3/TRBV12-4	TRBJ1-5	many	TGTGCCAGCAGATCCGCCTTACATCAGCCCCAGCATTTT	CASRSALHQPQHF
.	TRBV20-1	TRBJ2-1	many	TGCAGTGCTAGGCCCCCAGAGGGGGGGATGTTCAATGAGCAGTTCTTC	CSARPPEGGMFNEQFF
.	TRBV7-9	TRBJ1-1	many	TGTGCCAGCAGCTACCTTGAAGCTTTCTTT	CASSYLEAFF
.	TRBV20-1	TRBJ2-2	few	TGCAGTGCTAGAGATTGGGGGAGCCTCACCGGGGAGCTGTTTTTT	CSARDWGSLTGELFF
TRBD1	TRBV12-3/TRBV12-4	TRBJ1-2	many	TGTGCCATCGGGTCAACAGGGGACTATGGCTACACCTTC	CAIGSTGDYGYTF
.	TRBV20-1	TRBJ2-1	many	TGCAGTGCTAGAGATCAACAGGAAGGTGAGCAGTTCTTC	CSARDQQEGEQFF
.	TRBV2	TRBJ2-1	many	TGTGCCAGCAAATACCGGGACTACAATGAGCAGTTCTTC	CASKYRDYNEQFF